The rows below give T cell receptor beta chains drawn from one sample of a study of blood T cell repertoires in COVID-19. Clones were sequenced by immunoSEQ multiplex PCR, and TCRdb holds only the in-frame ones, with some missing. The sample has about 380,000 clones; roughly 86% are singletons. The specimen sequenced was PBMCs or T cells enriched from blood (not recorded which). The receptors here all came from a man between 25 and 39 years old who had recovered from COVID-19. The CDR3 runs from the conserved cysteine through the conserved F or W. D genes are given only for firm matches. Clone size is given for some rows only: seen once, a few or many times, or a class if the clone is expanded.

clone_size | d_call | j_call | v_call | cdr3_aa | cdr3_nt
- | - | TRBJ1-2 | TRBV30 | CAWRRHLYGYTF | TGTGCCTGGAGGAGGCATCTCTATGGCTACACCTTC
once | - | TRBJ2-1 | TRBV6-5 | CASSYSGGIHNNEQFF | TGTGCCAGCAGTTACTCCGGGGGAATCCACAACAATGAGCAGTTCTTC
- | - | TRBJ2-1 | TRBV5-1 | CASSLDGAEYNEQFF | TGCGCCAGCAGCTTGGATGGGGCTGAATACAATGAGCAGTTCTTC
- | TRBD1 | TRBJ2-7 | TRBV10-2 | CASIPGGGSYEQYF | TGCGCCAGCATCCCAGGGGGCGGCTCCTACGAGCAGTACTTC
- | - | TRBJ1-5 | TRBV7-6 | CASSPSGAREVNQPQHF | TGTGCCAGCAGCCCTAGCGGAGCCAGAGAGGTCAATCAGCCCCAGCATTTT
- | - | TRBJ1-5 | TRBV30 | CAWSASGRRPNQPQHF | TGTGCCTGGAGTGCTAGCGGCAGGCGGCCAAATCAGCCCCAGCATTTT
few | - | TRBJ1-1 | TRBV7-2 | CASSSNTGFSTEAFF | TGTGCCAGCAGCTCGAACACAGGGTTCAGCACTGAAGCTTTCTTT
- | TRBD1 | TRBJ2-6 | TRBV30 | CAWNLRGIVGANVLTF | TGTGCCTGGAATCTCAGGGGGATAGTGGGGGCCAACGTCCTGACTTTC
once | TRBD2 | TRBJ2-1 | TRBV25-1 | CASTSGQSSYNEQFF | TGTGCGTCCACTAGCGGGCAGAGCTCCTACAATGAGCAGTTCTTC
- | - | TRBJ2-1 | TRBV4-1 | CASSHPGTGAEQFF | TGCGCCAGCAGCCACCCCGGGACTGGTGCGGAGCAGTTCTTC
few | TRBD1 | TRBJ2-7 | TRBV27 | CASSPNPGGSYEQYF | TGTGCCAGCAGTCCCAACCCAGGGGGCTCCTACGAGCAGTACTTC
- | - | TRBJ2-7 | TRBV5-3 | CAGKRYEQYF | TGTGCTGGCAAGCGCTACGAGCAGTACTTC
many | TRBD2 | TRBJ2-1 | TRBV7-2 | CASSSQLGLAGGEQFF | TGTGCCAGCAGCTCTCAACTGGGACTAGCGGGGGGTGAGCAGTTCTTC
few | - | TRBJ1-2 | TRBV9 | CASSVGDANYGYTF | TGTGCCAGCAGCGTCGGAGACGCTAACTATGGCTACACCTTC
- | - | TRBJ1-2 | TRBV7-2 | CASSFRGGDYGYTF | TGTGCCAGCAGCTTCCGGGGTGGGGACTATGGCTACACCTTC
- | - | TRBJ2-1 | TRBV4-1 | CASSQVQGPNEQFF | TGCGCCAGCAGCCAGGTACAGGGCCCCAATGAGCAGTTCTTC
once | - | TRBJ1-5 | TRBV6-5 | CASSYSLRGQPQHF | TGTGCCAGCAGTTACTCGTTAAGAGGGCAGCCCCAGCATTTT
- | - | TRBJ1-5 | TRBV19 | CASQTGIGQPQHF | TGTGCCAGCCAAACAGGTATTGGTCAGCCCCAGCATTTT
- | TRBD1 | TRBJ1-2 | TRBV20-1 | CSALDRDGYTF | TGCAGTGCTCTCGACAGGGACGGCTACACCTTC